What follows are 30 T cell receptor beta chains derived from one specimen sequenced in a study of Ad26.COV2.S vaccination and SARS-CoV-2 variants. Treatment here: 15 to 20 received Ad26.COV2.S at low or high dose, single or two shots; 5 received placebo; per-sample allocation not given. All samples were drawn on day 63, counting from the first vaccine or placebo injection. TCRdb's table, derived via immunoSEQ multiplex PCR, lists solely in-frame clones and lacks some. Of about 440,000 clones listed, around 90% were seen once; the top ten hold 10% to 15%. The material was peripheral blood, obtained in a trial of Ad26.COV2.S vaccine versus placebo. Receptor source: a person between 18 and 65 years old who received the Ad26.COV2.S COVID-19 vaccine or a placebo.

The chain employs TRBV7-9 and TRBJ1-2, with D unclear. In germline, CDR1 is SEHNR, CDR2 FQNEAQ (reference sequence). The length of the CDR3 is 13 residues. Deletions cut 1 base from V and 6 bases from J, with 9 bases between. The CDR3 region has the DNA TGTGCCAGCAGCTTAGTGGGCCAGCATGGCTACACCTTC. It encodes CASSLVGQHGYTF.

In its sample, this clone was seen a few times. This chain uses TRBV2 with TRBJ2-7; TRBD2 matches 7 bases. Germline trimming cut 6 bases from V and 3 bases from J; bases unmatched to any gene: 11. The germline V gene encodes CDR1 SNHLY and CDR2 FYNNEI. The CDR3 contains 15 residues. The DNA of the CDR3 is TGTGCCAGCAGGCCGGCGGGAGACTTGGGCTACGAGCAGTACTTC. This gives the protein CASRPAGDLGYEQYF.

The chain links TRBV27 to TRBJ2-5; 9 bases are shared with TRBD2. The germline V gene encodes CDR1 MNHEY and CDR2 SMNVEV (reference sequence). The CDR3 sequence is 16 residues long. V trimming: 1 base; J trimming: 5 bases; junction bases outside the gene matches: 8. The CDR3 protein is CASSLYAGGPWETQYF. The CDR3 nucleotides read TGTGCCAGCAGTTTATACGCGGGAGGGCCGTGGGAGACCCAGTACTTC.

The chain is built from TRBV27 and TRBJ1-2; tentative D call: TRBD1 (5 bases). V was shortened by 0 bases and J by 4 bases, with 12 bases between the two germline ends. This CDR3 comprises 15 residues. Germline V gives CDR1 MNHEY, CDR2 SMNVEV (reference sequence). CDR3 residues: CASSLSFGGSYGYTF. The CDR3 DNA sequence: TGTGCCAGCAGTTTATCGTTCGGGGGGTCCTATGGCTACACCTTC.

The chain is built from TRBV7-2 and TRBJ1-1; D is unclear. This CDR3 comprises 13 residues. The germline gives CDR1 SGHTA, CDR2 FQGNSA. The V and J ends lost 6 bases and 0 bases respectively, with 8 bases between them. CDR3 nucleotide sequence: TGTGCCAGCAGAGTGTCTATGAACACTGAAGCTTTCTTT. This sequence encodes CASRVSMNTEAFF.

V gene TRBV15 combines with J gene TRBJ2-3; 8 positions agree with TRBD2. J was trimmed by 2 bases and V by 5 bases; bases with no gene match: 9. In germline, CDR1 is LNHNV, CDR2 YYDKDF (reference sequence). This CDR3 has 16 residues. CDR3 nucleotides: TGTGCCACCAGCCCTGGAGGAGCGGGGGTCACAGATACGCAGTATTTT. Its translation: CATSPGGAGVTDTQYF. The whole variable domain, filled in from reference TRBV15 and TRBJ2-3, reads DAMVIQNPRYQVTQFGKPVTLSCSQTLNHNVMYWYQQKSSQAPKLLFHYYDKDFNNEADTPDNFQSRRPNTSFCFLDIRSPGLGDTAMYLCATSPGGAGVTDTQYFGPGTRLTVL.

A note on this clone: Different DNA sequences within this sample yield the same CDR3. This chain uses TRBV28 with TRBJ1-2; no definite D call. Trimming shortened V by 5 bases and J by 5 bases, and 9 bases separated the two germline ends. This CDR3 has 12 amino acids. Germline CDR1 is MDHEN and CDR2 is SYDVKM. For the CDR3, the DNA is TGTGCCAGCAGTCTCCGGGTATATGGCTACACCTTC. Protein product: CASSLRVYGYTF.

The J gene is TRBJ2-1, the V gene TRBV6-2 or TRBV6-3, with D unclear. The CDR3 has 15 residues. Germline assignment: CDR1 MNHEY and CDR2 SVGEGT. V was cut by 2 bases and J by 7 bases, with 15 bases left in between. In nucleotides, the CDR3 is TGTGCCAGCAGTTACGGCAGGCAGGTAAAGAATGAGCAGTTCTTC. Its protein is CASSYGRQVKNEQFF.

The V call is TRBV7-8, the J call TRBJ2-7; weak D call: TRBD1 (6 bases). Trimming shortened V by 5 bases and J by 3 bases, and 11 bases separated the two germline ends. CDR3 length: 13 amino acids. CDR1 is SGHVS, CDR2 FQNEAQ, per germline. The CDR3 loop reads CASSLRDNYEQYF. DNA of the CDR3: TGTGCCAGCAGCCTCCGGGACAACTACGAGCAGTACTTC.

As regards this clone: Other DNA sequences within the sample encode an identical CDR3. The V call is TRBV12-3 or TRBV12-4, the J call TRBJ2-7; D not resolved. This CDR3 spans 13 amino acids. V was pared by 5 bases and J by 4 bases, with 12 bases between. In DNA, the CDR3 is TGTGCCAGCAGTCTTCGGGCCTCATACGAGCAGTACTTC. Protein product: CASSLRASYEQYF.

This rearrangement joins TRBV30 to TRBJ1-2; 7 bases align to TRBD1. This CDR3 has 13 residues. Germline trimming cut 5 bases from V and 6 bases from J; bases unmatched to any gene: 9. Germline-derived CDR1 and CDR2 are GTSNPN and SVGIG (reference sequence). This CDR3 is CAWGRQGSHGYTF. CDR3 bases: TGTGCCTGGGGCCGACAGGGAAGCCATGGCTACACCTTC.

The V gene is TRBV27, the J gene TRBJ2-7, with TRBD1 identical over 9 bases. V was pared by 7 bases and J by 9 bases, with 13 bases of the junction left unmatched. CDR1 is MNHEY and CDR2 is SMNVEV in the germline V gene (reference sequence). The CDR3 totals 14 residues. The CDR3 loop is CASNPQGASQVQYF. The CDR3 region has the DNA TGTGCCAGCAACCCACAGGGGGCGTCGCAGGTGCAGTACTTC.

This chain links TRBV9 with TRBJ1-4; D might be TRBD1 (5 bases). V was pared by 3 bases and J by 5 bases, with 14 bases between. The CDR3 contains 15 residues. The germline V gene has CDR1 SGDLS and CDR2 YYNGEE. CDR3 amino acids: CASSGGRAVNEKLFF. CDR3 nucleotide sequence: TGTGCCAGCAGCGGCGGCAGGGCCGTGAATGAAAAACTGTTTTTT.

The V gene is TRBV7-9, the J gene TRBJ2-1; D uncertain. V shed 5 bases and J shed 0 bases, with 11 bases lying between them. The CDR3 has 15 residues. CDR1 is SEHNR and CDR2 is FQNEAQ in the germline V gene (reference sequence). The CDR3 DNA sequence: TGTGCCAGCAGCAAGGACCTAGGCTCCTACAATGAGCAGTTCTTC. It codes for CASSKDLGSYNEQFF.

The chain has TRBV29-1 and TRBJ2-7; 8 bases line up with TRBD2. Germline values: CDR1 SQVTM, CDR2 ANQGSEA. CDR3 length: 14 residues. J was trimmed by 6 bases and V by 5 bases; bases with no gene match: 12. The CDR3: CSVLAGGPPGEQYF. The CDR3 DNA sequence: TGCAGCGTTCTCGCGGGAGGCCCTCCTGGCGAGCAGTACTTC.

The chain has TRBV5-4 and TRBJ1-5; 9 bases map to TRBD1. This CDR3 spans 15 amino acids. Germline CDR1 reads SGHNT; CDR2 reads YYREEE (reference sequence). With V trimmed by 4 bases and J by 0 bases, 2 bases remained unmatched. This CDR3 is CASSPGQGSNQPQHF. In DNA form, the CDR3 reads TGTGCCAGCAGCCCGGGACAGGGTAGCAATCAGCCCCAGCATTTT.

About this clone: In the same sample, other DNA sequences code for this CDR3. The chain employs TRBV9 and TRBJ1-4; D call uncertain. V was pared by 0 bases and J by 0 bases, with 6 bases between. The germline V gene has CDR1 SGDLS and CDR2 YYNGEE. The CDR3 has 15 amino acids. CDR3 coding DNA: TGTGCCAGCAGCGTAGGGGGATCAACTAATGAAAAACTGTTTTTT. Translating gives CASSVGGSTNEKLFF.

This clone showed up many times. The chain has TRBV28 and TRBJ2-3; D not certain. Germline-derived CDR1 and CDR2 are MDHEN and SYDVKM. V was cut by 2 bases and J by 8 bases, with 11 bases left in between. The CDR3 totals 13 residues. The CDR3 coding sequence is TGTGCCAGCAGTTTAGTCGGCAGAGGTACGCAGTATTTT. Translation gives CASSLVGRGTQYF.

V and J are TRBV5-5 and TRBJ2-6, with a possible D match to TRBD1 (6 bases). V gave up 9 bases and J gave up 2 bases, with 18 bases separating them. The CDR3 extends over 16 amino acids. Germline-derived CDR1 and CDR2 are SGHKS and YYEKEE (reference sequence). The CDR3 region has the DNA TGTGCCACAAAAGTCAGCGAGGGGGCTGGGGCCAACGTCCTGACTTTC. This codes for CATKVSEGAGANVLTF.

The chain joins TRBV9 to TRBJ1-6; 7 nucleotides line up with TRBD1. This CDR3 is 16 amino acids long. The J segment lost 14 bases and the V segment lost 0 bases, leaving 14 bases of the junction unmatched. The V gene's germline CDR1 is SGDLS and CDR2 YYNGEE. Here the CDR3 DNA reads TGTGCCAGCAGCGTAGAAGTTCATGGGGGGCAGGGGGCCCTCCACTTT. This gives the protein CASSVEVHGGQGALHF.

The chain is built from TRBV9 and TRBJ1-6; 7 bases match TRBD1. The V segment lost 0 bases and the J segment 14 bases; nucleotides outside the gene matches: 8. Per the germline V gene, CDR1 is SGDLS and CDR2 is YYNGEE. The CDR3 length is 14 residues. Here the CDR3 reads CASSVGWGTATLHF. The DNA for the CDR3 is TGTGCCAGCAGCGTAGGATGGGGGACAGCGACCCTCCACTTT.

This clone has only one observation. This chain uses TRBV5-8 with TRBJ2-1, with 16 nucleotides matching TRBD2. The J segment lost 0 bases and the V segment lost 4 bases, leaving 7 bases of the junction unmatched. The germline V gene encodes CDR1 SGHTS and CDR2 YDEGEE. The length of the CDR3 is 19 residues. The CDR3 region has the DNA TGTGCCAGCAGCCTACAGGGACTAGCGGGAGGGAGCTCCTACAATGAGCAGTTCTTC. It encodes CASSLQGLAGGSSYNEQFF.

The V and J genes are TRBV6-5 and TRBJ1-5; TRBD1 matches at 8 bases. CDR1 and CDR2 from the germline V gene are MNHEY and SVGAGI. The CDR3 consists of 15 residues. After removal of 6 bases from V and 5 bases from J, the junction contained 9 bases not matched to a gene. The CDR3 DNA reads TGTGCCAGCAGATCCGTCTTGGACAGGGATCAGCCCCAGCATTTT. This encodes CASRSVLDRDQPQHF.

V and J are TRBV29-1 and TRBJ1-2, with a tentative D call TRBD1 (5 bases). The CDR3 consists of 14 residues. Germline V gene lookup returns CDR1 SQVTM and CDR2 ANQGSEA. V gave up 4 bases and J gave up 2 bases, with 14 bases separating them. The CDR3 sequence: CSVGSGGKNYGYTF. The CDR3 bases are TGCAGCGTTGGGTCTGGGGGGAAAAACTATGGCTACACCTTC.

The chain has TRBV28 and TRBJ1-2; 9 nucleotides match TRBD1. CDR1 and CDR2 (germline): MDHEN, SYDVKM. The CDR3 runs 13 residues. V was pared by 6 bases and J by 6 bases, with 5 bases of the junction left unmatched. CDR3 DNA sequence: TGTGCCAGCAGCCCCTGGACAGGGGATGGCTACACCTTC. This codes for CASSPWTGDGYTF.

V is TRBV19 and J is TRBJ2-1; D is unresolved. V was shortened by 0 bases and J by 2 bases, with 8 bases between the two germline ends. The CDR3 has 15 residues. Germline-derived CDR1 and CDR2 are LNHDA and SQIVND (reference sequence). The CDR3 DNA follows: TGTGCCAGTAGTATAGATGAGATTACCTACAATGAGCAGTTCTTC. Its translation is CASSIDEITYNEQFF.

V is TRBV27 and J is TRBJ2-6, with D tentatively TRBD2 (6 bases). Germline V gene lookup returns CDR1 MNHEY and CDR2 SMNVEV (reference sequence). The V gene lost 2 bases and the J gene lost 2 bases, with 10 bases spanning the gap. The CDR3 is made up of 16 amino acids. The CDR3 reads CASSLGGIPGANVLTF. CDR3 in DNA: TGTGCCAGCAGTTTAGGAGGGATACCTGGGGCCAACGTCCTGACTTTC.

The chain is built from TRBV7-3 and TRBJ2-7; TRBD2 aligns across 7 bases. The CDR3 covers 16 residues. V lost 1 base to trimming and J lost 6 bases; unmatched junction nucleotides: 12. The germline V gene encodes CDR1 SGHTA and CDR2 FQGTGA. CDR3 in DNA: TGTGCCAGCAGCTTAAGGGGCGGCGGGAGTACGTCCGAGCAGTACTTC. Translated, it gives CASSLRGGGSTSEQYF. The full variable domain, its missing parts supplied by reference TRBV7-3 and TRBJ2-7, is GAGVSQTPSNKVTEKGKYVELRCDPISGHTALYWYRQSLGQGPEFLIYFQGTGAADDSGLPNDRFFAVRPEGSVSTLKIQRTERGDSAVYLCASSLRGGGSTSEQYFGPGTRLTVT.

The chain employs TRBV7-8 and TRBJ1-5; D is undetermined. Germline CDR1 is SGHVS and CDR2 is FQNEAQ. Deletions cut 1 base from V and 6 bases from J, with 10 bases between. This CDR3 region has 14 residues. Here the CDR3 reads CASSLVDGVQPQHF. In DNA form, the CDR3 reads TGTGCCAGCAGCTTAGTTGATGGAGTTCAGCCCCAGCATTTT.

The J gene is TRBJ1-1, the V gene TRBV28; 9 positions match TRBD1. Germline assignment: CDR1 MDHEN and CDR2 SYDVKM. V lost 7 bases to trimming and J lost 7 bases; unmatched junction nucleotides: 7. The CDR3 runs to 13 residues. In nucleotides, the CDR3 is TGTGCCAGCATACGGTCGGGACAGGGTGAAGCTTTCTTT. Translated, it gives CASIRSGQGEAFF.